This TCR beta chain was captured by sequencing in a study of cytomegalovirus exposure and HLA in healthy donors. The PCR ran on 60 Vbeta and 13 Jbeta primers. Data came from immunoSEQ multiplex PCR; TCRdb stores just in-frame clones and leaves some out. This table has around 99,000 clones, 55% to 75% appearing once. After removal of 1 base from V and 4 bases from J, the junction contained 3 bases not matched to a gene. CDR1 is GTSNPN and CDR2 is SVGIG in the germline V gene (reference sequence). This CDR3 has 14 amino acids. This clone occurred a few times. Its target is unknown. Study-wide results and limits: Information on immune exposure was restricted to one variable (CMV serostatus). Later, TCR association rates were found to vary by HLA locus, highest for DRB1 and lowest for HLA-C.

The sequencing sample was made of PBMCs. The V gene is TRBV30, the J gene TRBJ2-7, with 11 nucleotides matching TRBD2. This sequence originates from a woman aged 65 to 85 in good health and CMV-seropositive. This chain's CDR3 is CAWSGLAGTYEQYF. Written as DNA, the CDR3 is TGTGCCTGGAGTGGACTAGCGGGGACTTACGAGCAGTACTTC.